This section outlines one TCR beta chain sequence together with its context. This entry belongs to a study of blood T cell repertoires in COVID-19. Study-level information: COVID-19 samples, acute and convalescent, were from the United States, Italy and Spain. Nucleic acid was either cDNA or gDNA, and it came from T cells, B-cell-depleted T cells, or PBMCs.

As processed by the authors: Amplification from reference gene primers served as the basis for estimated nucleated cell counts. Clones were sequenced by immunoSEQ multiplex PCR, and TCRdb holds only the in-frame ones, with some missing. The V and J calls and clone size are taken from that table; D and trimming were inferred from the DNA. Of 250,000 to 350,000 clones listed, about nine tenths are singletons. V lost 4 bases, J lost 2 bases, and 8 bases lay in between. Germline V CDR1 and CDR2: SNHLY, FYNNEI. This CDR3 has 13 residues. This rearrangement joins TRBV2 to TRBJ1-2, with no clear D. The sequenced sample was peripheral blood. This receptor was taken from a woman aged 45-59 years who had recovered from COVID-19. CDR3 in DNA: TGTGCCAGCAGTGGCGGAAACAACTATGGCTACACCTTC. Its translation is CASSGGNNYGYTF.